A single sample is the source of the 15 T cell receptor beta chains below, sequenced in a study of PD-L1 blockade in urothelial cancer. Described time point: peripheral blood 6 weeks after treatment start. Repertoires were generated with immunoSEQ multiplex PCR, while TCRdb's copy carries only in-frame clones and drops some. The table has 29,000 or so clones, around three quarters seen once. The sample was PBMCs, taken around atezolizumab (anti-PD-L1) treatment. Source of these receptors: a man between 70 and 80 years old with urothelial cancer.

This clone was observed once. The chain couples TRBV30 to TRBJ1-1; the match to TRBD1 covers 7 bases. CDR1 GTSNPN and CDR2 SVGIG come from the germline V gene (reference sequence). The V gene end was trimmed by 2 bases and the J gene end by 1 base; junction bases not matched to a gene: 10. The CDR3 length is 16 residues. CDR3 in DNA: TGTGCCTGGAGTCCCGGAAGACAGGGAGGGAACACTGAAGCTTTCTTT. This translates into CAWSPGRQGGNTEAFF.

V usage is TRBV7-9 and J usage is TRBJ1-1; 7 bases agree with TRBD1. This CDR3 has 15 residues. V was clipped by 5 bases and J by 5 bases; unmatched bases: 11. In germline, CDR1 is SEHNR, CDR2 FQNEAQ (reference sequence). CDR3 region: CASSAPTGRKTEAFF. Here the CDR3 DNA reads TGTGCCAGCAGCGCGCCGACAGGGAGGAAAACTGAAGCTTTCTTT.

V usage is TRBV4-3 and J usage is TRBJ2-5, with D possibly being TRBD2 (5 bases). Deletions cut 4 bases from V and 2 bases from J, with 14 bases between. Germline CDR1 and CDR2: LGHNA and YSLEER. CDR3 length equals 15 residues. The CDR3 sequence: CASSLSTGLQETQYF. Here the CDR3 DNA reads TGCGCCAGCAGCCTGAGCACGGGGTTACAAGAGACCCAGTACTTC.

This clone was seen a single time. The chain links TRBV5-1 to TRBJ2-3; 7 nucleotides align to TRBD2. J lost 2 bases, V lost 0 bases, and 9 bases had no gene match. This CDR3 has 17 amino acids. Germline V gives CDR1 SGHRS, CDR2 YFSETQ. The CDR3 is CASSLVIGGGSTDTQYF. CDR3 in DNA: TGCGCCAGCAGCTTGGTCATTGGGGGGGGGTCCACAGATACGCAGTATTTT.

V usage is TRBV29-1 and J usage is TRBJ1-2; maybe TRBD1 (6 bases). Trimming cost V 3 bases and J 4 bases, with 12 bases left between them. Germline lookup yields CDR1 SQVTM and CDR2 ANQGSEA. This CDR3 has 13 amino acids. The CDR3 DNA sequence: TGCAGCGTTGACCCTACAGGGTTCTATGGCTACACCTTC. Amino acid sequence: CSVDPTGFYGYTF.

The rearrangement uses TRBV6-5 and TRBJ1-5; 10 positions agree with TRBD1. Looked up from germline, CDR1 is MNHEY and CDR2 is SVGAGI. Trimming cost V 6 bases and J 6 bases; bases outside gene matches: 8. The CDR3 has 15 residues. The CDR3 here is CASRQTGGRSQPQHF. The DNA for the CDR3 is TGTGCCAGCAGACAGACAGGGGGCCGGAGTCAGCCCCAGCATTTT.

The chain employs TRBV7-2 and TRBJ2-5; D uncertain. Trimming removed 5 bases at V and 4 bases at J, with 8 bases between. In germline, CDR1 is SGHTA, CDR2 FQGNSA. The CDR3 is 12 amino acids. CDR3 sequence: CASSPTGETQYF. As DNA, the CDR3 is TGTGCCAGCAGCCCGACGGGAGAGACCCAGTACTTC.

This clone has a handful of counts. The chain carries TRBV19 and TRBJ1-4; 9 positions match TRBD1. Germline V CDR1 and CDR2: LNHDA, SQIVND (reference sequence). The CDR3 extends over 15 amino acids. After removal of 5 bases from V and 4 bases from J, the junction contained 5 bases not matched to a gene. The CDR3 region is CASSPGTGRNEKLFF. DNA for the CDR3: TGTGCCAGTAGTCCCGGGACAGGGCGTAATGAAAAACTGTTTTTT.

The V call is TRBV7-2, the J call TRBJ2-7; D gene ambiguous. Trimming left V 5 bases short and J 1 base short, with 12 bases between. This CDR3 contains 14 residues. CDR1 is SGHTA and CDR2 is FQGNSA in the germline V gene. The CDR3 region is CASSLNPGSYEQYF. DNA of the CDR3: TGTGCCAGCAGCCTAAATCCGGGTTCCTACGAGCAGTACTTC.

This clone was counted once. This chain uses TRBV4-3 with TRBJ2-5; D is unclear. V dropped 1 base and J dropped 2 bases, with 5 bases sitting between them. The length of the CDR3 is 13 residues. From germline, CDR1 is LGHNA and CDR2 YSLEER. DNA of the CDR3: TGCGCCAGCAGCCAAGGTTATCAAGAGACCCAGTACTTC. Amino acids: CASSQGYQETQYF.

The chain has TRBV28 and TRBJ2-7; D unclear. CDR1 and CDR2 from the germline V gene are MDHEN and SYDVKM. CDR3 size: 12 residues. V was trimmed by 8 bases and J by 2 bases, leaving 10 bases between them. The CDR3 DNA sequence: TGTGCCAGCTGCGAGAACCCCTACGAGCAGTACTTC. It codes for CASCENPYEQYF.

V is TRBV7-9 and J is TRBJ2-7; tentatively, D is TRBD2 (5 bases). V lost 3 bases to trimming and J lost 2 bases, with 11 bases between them. The V gene's germline CDR1 is SEHNR and CDR2 FQNEAQ (reference sequence). The CDR3 totals 14 residues. CDR3 residues: CASSFRGKAYEQYF. CDR3 nucleotides: TGTGCCAGCAGCTTCCGGGGAAAGGCCTACGAGCAGTACTTC.

The chain employs TRBV7-9 and TRBJ2-3; 16 positions agree with TRBD2. Germline lookup yields CDR1 SEHNR and CDR2 FQNEAQ (reference sequence). CDR3 length: 18 residues. Germline trimming cut 7 bases from V and 5 bases from J; bases unmatched to any gene: 12. The CDR3 loop is CASTSKGLAGGRGDTQYF. The CDR3 region has the DNA TGTGCCAGCACCTCCAAGGGACTAGCGGGGGGGCGAGGAGATACGCAGTATTTT.

This chain connects TRBV5-4 to TRBJ2-3; D uncertain. V was pared by 3 bases and J by 0 bases, with 8 bases between. CDR1 and CDR2 (germline): SGHNT, YYREEE (reference sequence). This CDR3 is 14 amino acids long. The CDR3 DNA reads TGTGCCAGCAGCTGGGCCGGTAGCACAGATACGCAGTATTTT. This translates into CASSWAGSTDTQYF.

Comments on this clone: The limits of the CDR3 on the DNA are not certain, so only TCRdb's listed CDR3 is given. The rearrangement links TRBV28 to TRBJ2-3; TRBD1 was called by the table and not checked on the DNA. Per germline, CDR1 MDHEN and CDR2 SYDVKM. The CDR3 adds up to 15 amino acids, both ends counted. The CDR3 sequence: CASILDRASTDTQYF.